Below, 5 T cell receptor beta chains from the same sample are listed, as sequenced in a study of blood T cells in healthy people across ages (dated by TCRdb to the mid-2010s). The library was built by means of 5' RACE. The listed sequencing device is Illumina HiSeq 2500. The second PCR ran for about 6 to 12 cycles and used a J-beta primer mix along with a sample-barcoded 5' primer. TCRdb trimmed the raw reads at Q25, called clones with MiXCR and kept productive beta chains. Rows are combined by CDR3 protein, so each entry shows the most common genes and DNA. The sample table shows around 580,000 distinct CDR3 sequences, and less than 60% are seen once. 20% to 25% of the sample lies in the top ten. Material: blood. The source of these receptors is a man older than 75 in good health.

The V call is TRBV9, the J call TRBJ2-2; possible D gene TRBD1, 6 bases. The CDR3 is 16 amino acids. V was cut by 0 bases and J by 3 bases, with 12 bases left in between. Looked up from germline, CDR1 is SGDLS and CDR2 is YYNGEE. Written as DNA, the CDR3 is TGTGCCAGCAGCGTAGAAGGACAGCTTTACACCGGGGAGCTGTTTTTT. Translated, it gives CASSVEGQLYTGELFF. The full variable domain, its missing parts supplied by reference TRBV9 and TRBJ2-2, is DSGVTQTPKHLITATGQRVTLRCSPRSGDLSVYWYQQSLDQGLQFLIQYYNGEERAKGNILERFSAQQFPDLHSELNLSSLELGDSALYFCASSVEGQLYTGELFFGEGSRLTVL.

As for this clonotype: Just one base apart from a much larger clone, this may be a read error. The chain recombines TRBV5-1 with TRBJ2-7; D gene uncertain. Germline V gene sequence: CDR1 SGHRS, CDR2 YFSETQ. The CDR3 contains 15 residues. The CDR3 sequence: CASSLVSQSSYGQYF. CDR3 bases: TGCGCCAGCAGCTTGGTGTCTCAGAGCTCCTACGGGCAGTACTTC.

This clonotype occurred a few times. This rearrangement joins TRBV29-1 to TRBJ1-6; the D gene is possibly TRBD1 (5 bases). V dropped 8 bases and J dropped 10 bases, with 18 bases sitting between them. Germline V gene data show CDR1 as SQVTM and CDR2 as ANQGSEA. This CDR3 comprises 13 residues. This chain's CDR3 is CSTGSTKGSPLHF. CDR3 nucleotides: TGCAGCACCGGATCAACGAAGGGGTCACCCCTCCACTTT.

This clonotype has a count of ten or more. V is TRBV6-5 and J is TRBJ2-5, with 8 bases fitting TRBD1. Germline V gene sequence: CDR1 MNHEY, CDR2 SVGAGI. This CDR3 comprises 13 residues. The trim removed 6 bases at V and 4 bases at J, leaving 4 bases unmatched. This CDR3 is CASRPQGGETQYF. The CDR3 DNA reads TGTGCCAGCAGACCACAGGGGGGAGAGACCCAGTACTTC.

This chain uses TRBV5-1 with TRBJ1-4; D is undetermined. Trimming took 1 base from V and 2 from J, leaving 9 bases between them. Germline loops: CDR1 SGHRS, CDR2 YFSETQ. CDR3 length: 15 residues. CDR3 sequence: CASSLSTATNEKLFF. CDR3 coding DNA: TGCGCCAGCAGCTTGTCCACCGCGACTAATGAAAAACTGTTTTTT.